This TCR beta chain was sequenced for a study of T cell responses to AZD1222 COVID-19 vaccine (dated by TCRdb to the early 2020s). Regarding the study in general: TCR sequencing covered over 230 trial participants: about 210 given two doses of AZD1222 and approximately 25 given two doses of MenACWY control vaccine. Trial participants were enrolled by age into subgroups of 18-55, 56-69 and 70-plus years, and around 150, 29 and 61 TCR-sequenced participants, respectively, were included in these subgroups.

The CDR3 goes from the cysteine to the phenylalanine over 17 residues. Just the 51-base CDR3 DNA is kept, in frame starting at base 1. CDR1 and CDR2 were assigned from the germline V gene (reference sequence) as LGHDT and YNNKEL. Trimming accounts for 0 bases at V and 0 bases at J, while the number of junction bases matched to no gene is 6. With respect to this clone: This clone's antigen is unknown. The input lacks base qualities; no much larger clone sits a single base away.

The CDR3 regions of human TCRbeta chains were analyzed by immunosequencing. In the original analysis: Repertoire TCRs were checked for matches against a reference library of SARS-CoV-2-specific TCRs that had been generated using the MIRA antigen-specificity platform. Breadth was defined as the fraction of unique TCRs that were SARS-CoV-2-associated, and depth was defined as the fraction of total T cells that were SARS-CoV-2-associated. Using the MIRA data, each spike-specific TCR was mapped to the spike region that the TCR reacts to and placed in a CD4 or CD8 class. Log10-transformed breadth and depth values were compared by one-way ANOVA with Sidak's multiple comparisons tests. Held by TCRdb, this immuneACCESS table contains in-frame sequences only and omits some clones. Under half of the omission traces to an unresolved V gene where checked; the cause of the rest is unknown. V, J and clone size reflect that table, while D and trimming were determined from the DNA. The sample profile shows 150,000 or so clones; roughly 87% of them were found once. Approximately 5.9% of the sample comes from the top ten.

Paper-wide results and their limitations: After two AZD1222 doses, spike-specific TCR breadth and depth were significantly higher than at day 0 and than in MenACWY recipients. CD4 TCRs associated with the vaccine covered the entire spike protein, and the dominant responses were in regions 160-218 and 743-854. Participants were mostly white British, with more females than males. The authors suggested clonal diversity may have been underestimated. Epitopes outside the regions mutated in the B.1.351 and B.1.1.7 variants were reportedly recognized by nearly half of the unique spike-specific TCRs. The 56-69-year group was small, and its depth increase did not reach significance, likely because of low power. No day 14 peak-response samples were available, so repertoires were characterized only after the peak T cell response. Conclusions about previously exposed vaccinees are limited because only a handful of AZD1222 recipients were SARS-CoV-2 seropositive at baseline.

What the time point label conveys for this sample: about 28 days (+/-7) after the second vaccine dose. AZD1222 recipients whose second dose came at about 4 weeks and those whose second dose came at about 12 weeks were combined into one group, since spike-specific TCR depth and breadth did not differ between the two schedules. Vaccinee samples came from UK trials COV001 and COV002, including a single-blind randomized controlled phase 2/3 trial of AZD1222 (ChAdOx1 nCoV-19) in healthy adults. For TCRbeta chain sequencing, PBMC samples were collected from trial participants at day 0 and at day 28 after the second dose.

The sequence joins TRBV3-1 (or the pseudogene TRBV3-2) to TRBJ2-5; 8 junctional bases match TRBD2. The material sequenced was peripheral blood, taken 28 days after the second AZD1222 dose. The sequence was obtained from an adult who received the AZD1222 COVID-19 vaccine. The CDR3: CASSQDGSGAYQETQYF. The sequenced DNA: TGTGCCAGCAGCCAAGATGGTAGCGGGGCGTACCAAGAGACCCAGTACTTC.